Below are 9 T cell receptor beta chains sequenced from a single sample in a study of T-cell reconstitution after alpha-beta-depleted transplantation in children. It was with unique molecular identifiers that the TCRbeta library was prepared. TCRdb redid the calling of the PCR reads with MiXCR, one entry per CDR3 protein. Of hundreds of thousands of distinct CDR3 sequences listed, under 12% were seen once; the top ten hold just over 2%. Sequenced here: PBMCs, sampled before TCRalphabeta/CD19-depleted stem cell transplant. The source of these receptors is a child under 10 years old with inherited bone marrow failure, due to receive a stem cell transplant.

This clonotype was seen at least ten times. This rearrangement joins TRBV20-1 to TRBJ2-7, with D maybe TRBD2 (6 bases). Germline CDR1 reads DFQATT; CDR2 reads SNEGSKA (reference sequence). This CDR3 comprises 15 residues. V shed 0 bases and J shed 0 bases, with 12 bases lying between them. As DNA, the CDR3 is TGCAGTGCTAGAGACCCCGGGACTTTCTCCTACGAGCAGTACTTC. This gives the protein CSARDPGTFSYEQYF.

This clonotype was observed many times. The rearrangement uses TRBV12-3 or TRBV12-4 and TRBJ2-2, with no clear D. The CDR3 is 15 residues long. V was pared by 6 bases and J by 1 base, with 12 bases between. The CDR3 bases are TGTGCCAGCAGGGGTGAAACAGTGAACACCGGGGAGCTGTTTTTT. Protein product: CASRGETVNTGELFF.

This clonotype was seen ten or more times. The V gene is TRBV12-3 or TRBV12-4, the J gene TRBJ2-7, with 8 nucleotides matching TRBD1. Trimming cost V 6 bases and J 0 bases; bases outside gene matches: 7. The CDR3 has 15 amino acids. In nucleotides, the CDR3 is TGTGCCAGCAGCGACAGGGGTTCGGCCTCCTACGAGCAGTACTTC. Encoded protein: CASSDRGSASYEQYF.

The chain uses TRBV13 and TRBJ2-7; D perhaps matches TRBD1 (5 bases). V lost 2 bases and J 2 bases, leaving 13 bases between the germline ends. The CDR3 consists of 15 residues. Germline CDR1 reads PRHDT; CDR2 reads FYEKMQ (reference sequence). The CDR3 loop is CASSLSNRPPYEQYF. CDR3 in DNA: TGTGCCAGCAGCTTATCGAACAGGCCGCCCTACGAGCAGTACTTC.

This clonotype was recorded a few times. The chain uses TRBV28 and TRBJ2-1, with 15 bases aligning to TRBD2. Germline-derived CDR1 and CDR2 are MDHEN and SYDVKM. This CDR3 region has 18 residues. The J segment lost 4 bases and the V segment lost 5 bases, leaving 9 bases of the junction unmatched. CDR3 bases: TGTGCCAGCAGTCTAGGGACTAGCGGGAGGTTGAGGTACAATGAGCAGTTCTTC. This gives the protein CASSLGTSGRLRYNEQFF.

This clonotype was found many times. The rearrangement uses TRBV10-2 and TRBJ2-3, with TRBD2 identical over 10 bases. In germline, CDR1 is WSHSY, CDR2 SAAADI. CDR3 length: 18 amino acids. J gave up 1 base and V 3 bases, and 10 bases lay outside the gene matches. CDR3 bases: TGCGCCAGCAGTGAACCTAGCGGGAGCGCGAGAGGCACAGATACGCAGTATTTT. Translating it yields CASSEPSGSARGTDTQYF.

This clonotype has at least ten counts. Written as DNA, the CDR3 is TGTGCCAGCAGTCCATACCCAGCGGGAGACGGCACCGGGGAGCTGTTTTTT. Amino acid sequence: CASSPYPAGDGTGELFF. V usage is TRBV12-3 or TRBV12-4 and J usage is TRBJ2-2, with 8 bases identical to TRBD2. With 5 bases clipped from V and 4 bases from J, the junction kept 12 bases outside the gene matches. The CDR3 contains 17 residues.

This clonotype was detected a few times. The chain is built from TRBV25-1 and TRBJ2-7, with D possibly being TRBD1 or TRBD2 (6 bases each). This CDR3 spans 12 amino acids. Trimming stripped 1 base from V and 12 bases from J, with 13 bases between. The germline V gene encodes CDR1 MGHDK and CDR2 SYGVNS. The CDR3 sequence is CASSEFGGPGYF. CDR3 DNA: TGTGCCAGCAGTGAATTTGGGGGGCCGGGGTACTTC.

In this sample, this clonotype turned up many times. This CDR3 is CASSLPGTSGQTPDTQYF. The DNA for the CDR3 is TGCGCCAGCAGCTTGCCTGGGACTAGCGGGCAGACCCCAGATACGCAGTATTTT. The gene calls are TRBV5-1 and TRBJ2-3; 12 bases match TRBD2. The V segment lost 1 base and the J segment 4 bases; nucleotides outside the gene matches: 10. This CDR3 spans 18 amino acids. Germline V lookup: CDR1 SGHRS, CDR2 YFSETQ.